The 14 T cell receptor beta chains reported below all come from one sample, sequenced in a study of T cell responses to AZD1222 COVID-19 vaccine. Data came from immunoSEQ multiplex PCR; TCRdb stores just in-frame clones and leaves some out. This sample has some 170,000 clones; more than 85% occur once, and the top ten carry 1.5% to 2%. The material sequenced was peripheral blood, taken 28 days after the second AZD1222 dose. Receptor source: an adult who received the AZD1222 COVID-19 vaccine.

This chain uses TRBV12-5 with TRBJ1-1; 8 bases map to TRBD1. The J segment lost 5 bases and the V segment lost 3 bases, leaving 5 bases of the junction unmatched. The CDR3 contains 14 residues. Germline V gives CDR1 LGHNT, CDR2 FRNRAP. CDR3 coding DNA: TGTGCTAGTGGTTTTGGACAGGGAGGGACTGAAGCTTTCTTT. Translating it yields CASGFGQGGTEAFF. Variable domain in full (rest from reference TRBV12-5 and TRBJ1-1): DARVTQTPRHKVTEMGQEVTMRCQPILGHNTVFWYRQTMMQGLELLAYFRNRAPLDDSGMPKDRFSAEMPDATLATLKIQPSEPRDSAVYFCASGFGQGGTEAFFGQGTRLTVV.

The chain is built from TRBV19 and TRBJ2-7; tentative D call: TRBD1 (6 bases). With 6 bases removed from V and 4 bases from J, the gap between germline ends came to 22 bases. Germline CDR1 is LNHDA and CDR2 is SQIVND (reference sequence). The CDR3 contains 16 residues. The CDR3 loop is CASSLPGQKTPYEQYF. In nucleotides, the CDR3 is TGTGCCAGTAGCCTACCGGGACAAAAAACGCCATACGAGCAGTACTTC. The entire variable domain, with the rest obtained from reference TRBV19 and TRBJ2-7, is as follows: DGGITQSPKYLFRKEGQNVTLSCEQNLNHDAMYWYRQDPGQGLRLIYYSQIVNDFQKGDIAEGYSVSREKKESFPLTVTSAQKNPTAFYLCASSLPGQKTPYEQYFGPGTRLTVT.

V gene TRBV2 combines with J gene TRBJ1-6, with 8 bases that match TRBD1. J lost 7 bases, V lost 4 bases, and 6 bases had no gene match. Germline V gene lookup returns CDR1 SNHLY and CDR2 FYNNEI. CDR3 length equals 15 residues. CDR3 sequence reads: CASSGQGFRNSPLHF. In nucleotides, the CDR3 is TGTGCCAGCAGTGGACAGGGGTTCCGGAATTCACCCCTCCACTTT.

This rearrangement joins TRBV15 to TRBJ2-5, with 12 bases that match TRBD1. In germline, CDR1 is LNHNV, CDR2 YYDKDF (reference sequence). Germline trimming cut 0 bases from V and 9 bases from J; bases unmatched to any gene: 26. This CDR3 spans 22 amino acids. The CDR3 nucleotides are TGTGCCACCAGCAGAGATAGTGTATGGGACAGGGGGCTATTGCTGGATGGTTCGGCCCAGTACTTC. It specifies CATSRDSVWDRGLLLDGSAQYF.

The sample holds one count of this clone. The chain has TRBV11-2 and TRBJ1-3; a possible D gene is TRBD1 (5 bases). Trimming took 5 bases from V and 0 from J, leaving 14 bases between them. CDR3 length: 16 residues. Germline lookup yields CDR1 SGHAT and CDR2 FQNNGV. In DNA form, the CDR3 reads TGTGCCAGCAGCCCAGATGGGGCGAACTCTGGAAACACCATATATTTT. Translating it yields CASSPDGANSGNTIYF. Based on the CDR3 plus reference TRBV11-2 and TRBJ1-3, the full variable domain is EAGVAQSPRYKIIEKRQSVAFWCNPISGHATLYWYQQILGQGPKLLIQFQNNGVVDDSQLPKDRFSAERLKGVDSTLKIQPAKLEDSAVYLCASSPDGANSGNTIYFGEGSWLTVV.

CDR3 sequence: CASRQDRVYGYTF. The CDR3 bases are TGTGCCAGCAGACAGGATCGGGTCTATGGCTACACCTTC. The rearrangement links TRBV19 to TRBJ1-2; D may be TRBD1 (6 bases). Germline loops: CDR1 LNHDA, CDR2 SQIVND (reference sequence). Trimming removed 9 bases at V and 4 bases at J, with 15 bases between. The CDR3 consists of 13 residues. Together with reference TRBV19 and TRBJ1-2, the CDR3 gives the full variable domain: DGGITQSPKYLFRKEGQNVTLSCEQNLNHDAMYWYRQDPGQGLRLIYYSQIVNDFQKGDIAEGYSVSREKKESFPLTVTSAQKNPTAFYLCASRQDRVYGYTFGSGTRLTVV.

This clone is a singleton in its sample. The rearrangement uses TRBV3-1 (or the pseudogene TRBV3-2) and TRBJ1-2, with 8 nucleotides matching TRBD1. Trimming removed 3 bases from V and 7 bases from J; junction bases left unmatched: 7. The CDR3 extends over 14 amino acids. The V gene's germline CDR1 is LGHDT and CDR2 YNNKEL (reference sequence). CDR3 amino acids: CASSHFDRGGGYTF. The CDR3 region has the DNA TGTGCCAGCAGCCATTTTGACAGGGGCGGTGGCTACACCTTC.

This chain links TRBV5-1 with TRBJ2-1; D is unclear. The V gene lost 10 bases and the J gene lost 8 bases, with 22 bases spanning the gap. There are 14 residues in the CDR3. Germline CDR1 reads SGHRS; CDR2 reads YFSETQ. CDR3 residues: CARPTDSAAHEQFF. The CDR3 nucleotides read TGCGCCCGCCCTACCGACTCGGCCGCCCATGAGCAGTTCTTC.

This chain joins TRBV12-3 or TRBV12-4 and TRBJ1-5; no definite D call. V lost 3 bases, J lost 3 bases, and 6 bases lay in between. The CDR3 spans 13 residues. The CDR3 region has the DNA TGTGCCAGCAGTTTGCATCCCAATCAGCCCCAGCATTTT. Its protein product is CASSLHPNQPQHF.

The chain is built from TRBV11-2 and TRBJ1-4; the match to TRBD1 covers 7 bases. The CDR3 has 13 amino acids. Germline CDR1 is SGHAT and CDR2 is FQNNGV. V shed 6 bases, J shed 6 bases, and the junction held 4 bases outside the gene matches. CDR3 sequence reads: CASSRQGYEKLFF. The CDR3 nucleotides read TGTGCCAGCAGTAGACAGGGATATGAAAAACTGTTTTTT. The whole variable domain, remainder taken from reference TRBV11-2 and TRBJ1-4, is EAGVAQSPRYKIIEKRQSVAFWCNPISGHATLYWYQQILGQGPKLLIQFQNNGVVDDSQLPKDRFSAERLKGVDSTLKIQPAKLEDSAVYLCASSRQGYEKLFFGSGTQLSVL.

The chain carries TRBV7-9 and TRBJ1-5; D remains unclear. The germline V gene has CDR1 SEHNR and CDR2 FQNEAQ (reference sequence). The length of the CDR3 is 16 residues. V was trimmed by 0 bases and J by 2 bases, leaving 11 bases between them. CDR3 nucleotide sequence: TGTGCCAGCAGCTTAGCAGCAGGAGGAGGCAATCAGCCCCAGCATTTT. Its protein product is CASSLAAGGGNQPQHF.

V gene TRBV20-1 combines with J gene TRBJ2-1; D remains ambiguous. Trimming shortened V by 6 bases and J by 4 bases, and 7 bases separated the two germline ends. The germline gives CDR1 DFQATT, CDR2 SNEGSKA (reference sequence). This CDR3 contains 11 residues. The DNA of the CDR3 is TGCAGTGCAAACTGGTACAATGAGCAGTTCTTC. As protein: CSANWYNEQFF.

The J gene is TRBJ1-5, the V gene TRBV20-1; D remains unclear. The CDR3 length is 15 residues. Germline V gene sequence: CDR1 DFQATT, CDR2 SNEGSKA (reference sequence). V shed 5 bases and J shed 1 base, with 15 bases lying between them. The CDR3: CSARGQMRSNQPQHF. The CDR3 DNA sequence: TGCAGTGCTCGTGGTCAAATGAGGAGCAATCAGCCCCAGCATTTT.

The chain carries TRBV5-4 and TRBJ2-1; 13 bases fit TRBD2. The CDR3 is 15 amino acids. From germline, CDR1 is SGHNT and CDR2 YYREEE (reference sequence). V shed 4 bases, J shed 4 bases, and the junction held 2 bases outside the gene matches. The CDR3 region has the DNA TGTGCCAGCAGCCGACTAGCGGGAGGATACAATGAGCAGTTCTTC. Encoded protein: CASSRLAGGYNEQFF.